The 23 T cell receptor beta chains listed next were all sequenced from one sample in a study of cytomegalovirus exposure and HLA in healthy donors. The PCR used 60 Vbeta and 13 Jbeta primers. Using immunoSEQ multiplex PCR, the repertoire was profiled, and TCRdb retains in-frame clones only, with some absent. The sample includes approximately 130,000 clones, approximately 78% of them seen just once. The sample taken for sequencing was PBMCs. Source of these receptors: a human donor in good health.

This chain uses TRBV4-2 with TRBJ2-2; 8 positions agree with TRBD2. From germline, CDR1 is LGHNA and CDR2 YNFKEQ. V shed 7 bases, J shed 7 bases, and the junction held 5 bases outside the gene matches. The CDR3 loop spans 13 amino acids. Written as DNA, the CDR3 is TGTGCCAGCACCTTCGGGGGGGACGGGGAGCTGTTTTTT. This gives the protein CASTFGGDGELFF.

The rearrangement links TRBV6-5 to TRBJ1-2; 7 bases align to TRBD1. Germline V gene sequence: CDR1 MNHEY, CDR2 SVGAGI. This CDR3 contains 13 residues. V shed 10 bases and J 6 bases; nucleotides not matched to a gene: 11. DNA for the CDR3: TGTGCCACCATAAATACAGGGGTAAATGGCTACACCTTC. It is translated as CATINTGVNGYTF.

This chain links TRBV27 with TRBJ2-5; the match to TRBD2 covers 10 bases. CDR1 is MNHEY and CDR2 is SMNVEV in the germline V gene (reference sequence). The ends lost 7 bases at V and 3 bases at J; junction bases unmatched: 11. The CDR3 is 16 residues long. DNA for the CDR3: TGTGCCAGCACCTCACGGGGACTAGCGCCGGAAGAGACCCAGTACTTC. This translates into CASTSRGLAPEETQYF.

The chain has TRBV7-9 and TRBJ1-4, with 7 positions matching TRBD1. Germline V gene sequence: CDR1 SEHNR, CDR2 FQNEAQ (reference sequence). CDR3 size: 17 residues. The V gene end was trimmed by 2 bases and the J gene end by 6 bases; junction bases not matched to a gene: 12. CDR3 bases: TGTGCCAGCAGCTTATCCCCTTTCGGCAGGGGGGATGAAAAACTGTTTTTT. Its protein is CASSLSPFGRGDEKLFF.

In this sample, this clone turned up once. The chain uses TRBV5-6 and TRBJ1-6; possibly TRBD1 for D (5 bases). The V end was cut by 0 bases, the J end by 7 bases, with 8 bases between. The CDR3 length is 14 residues. CDR1 SGHDT and CDR2 YYEEEE come from the germline V gene. The CDR3 is CASSLAGSNSPLHF. In DNA, the CDR3 is TGTGCCAGCAGCTTGGCAGGGTCCAATTCACCCCTCCACTTT.

V is TRBV10-2 and J is TRBJ2-1; D is unclear. Trimming removed 8 bases from V and 1 base from J, with 9 bases in between. Germline CDR1 is WSHSY and CDR2 is SAAADI. This CDR3 region has 13 residues. The CDR3 loop reads CASGQASYNEQFF. CDR3 coding DNA: TGCGCCAGCGGGCAGGCGTCCTACAATGAGCAGTTCTTC.

A note on this clone: A read error may account for a junction end that differs from germline. The chain is built from TRBV5-6 and TRBJ1-6; 9 bases match TRBD1. Germline V gene sequence: CDR1 SGHDT, CDR2 YYEEEE. The CDR3 extends over 12 amino acids. The CDR3 region is CASKAGQGSYLW. The CDR3 region has the DNA TGTGCCAGCAAAGCGGGACAGGGAAGTTACTTATGG.

This chain uses TRBV19 with TRBJ2-7; 10 bases are shared with TRBD2. The CDR3 spans 15 residues. Germline values: CDR1 LNHDA, CDR2 SQIVND (reference sequence). V was pared by 5 bases and J by 6 bases, with 10 bases of the junction left unmatched. The CDR3, as DNA: TGTGCCAGTAGTCTCCTAGCGGGAGATATCGGCGAGCAGTACTTC. Amino acid sequence: CASSLLAGDIGEQYF.

This clone was counted a few times. The rearrangement uses TRBV4-2 and TRBJ2-7; possible D gene TRBD1, 6 bases. V was trimmed by 0 bases and J by 3 bases, leaving 15 bases between them. Germline V gene data show CDR1 as LGHNA and CDR2 as YNFKEQ. The CDR3 covers 16 residues. The CDR3 nucleotides read TGTGCCAGCAGCCAAGAAGGGCAGGGGCTAATCTACGAGCAGTACTTC. The encoded protein is CASSQEGQGLIYEQYF.

V and J are TRBV21-1 and TRBJ2-7; the table calls TRBD1, which could not be checked here. TRBV21-1 represents a pseudogene. CDR3 length: 15 residues. In nucleotides, the CDR3 is TGTGCCAGCAGCAAAGATACAGGGTCCCCCTACGAGCAGTACTTC. It encodes CASSKDTGSPYEQYF.

The count of this clone is one. The rearrangement joins TRBV20-1 to TRBJ2-3; D is ambiguous. CDR3 length: 10 residues. Trimming cost V 7 bases and J 6 bases, with 8 bases left between them. Germline CDR1 is DFQATT and CDR2 is SNEGSKA (reference sequence). This CDR3 reads CSVQFDTQYF. In DNA form, the CDR3 reads TGCAGTGTGCAGTTTGATACGCAGTATTTT.

The sample holds a few counts of this clone. The V and J genes are TRBV27 and TRBJ2-5; maybe TRBD1 (6 bases). V lost 3 bases to trimming and J lost 5 bases, with 13 bases between them. Germline loops: CDR1 MNHEY, CDR2 SMNVEV (reference sequence). The CDR3 has 14 amino acids. The CDR3 DNA reads as TGTGCCAGCAGTTTCGTGGGGGCGAAGGAGACCCAGTACTTC. Its translation is CASSFVGAKETQYF.

V usage is TRBV7-2 and J usage is TRBJ2-7; 8 bases are a match to TRBD1. The CDR3 runs to 15 residues. Germline assignment: CDR1 SGHTA and CDR2 FQGNSA. After removal of 5 bases from V and 2 bases from J, the junction contained 8 bases not matched to a gene. The CDR3 loop is CASSPSTGAAYEQYF. CDR3 DNA sequence: TGTGCCAGCAGCCCATCGACAGGGGCCGCCTACGAGCAGTACTTC.

J is TRBJ2-7 and V is TRBV21-1; the table calls TRBD1, which could not be checked here. TRBV21-1 is a listed pseudogene. The CDR3 has 13 residues. The CDR3 DNA sequence: TGTGCCACCCTACTGGGGGCTAGCCGATGGCAGTACTTC. Translated: CATLLGASRWQYF.

The DNA for the CDR3 is TGTGCCAGCGGTGGGAGGGCCTACGAGCAGTACTTC. Translating gives CASGGRAYEQYF. V usage is TRBV28 and J usage is TRBJ2-7, with 7 bases fitting TRBD2. Unmatched junction bases numbered 3, after V lost 8 bases and J lost 2 bases. The germline V gene has CDR1 MDHEN and CDR2 SYDVKM. This CDR3 has 12 residues.

This chain links TRBV4-2 with TRBJ1-5; D call uncertain. V was pared by 1 base and J by 2 bases, with 15 bases between. There are 17 residues in the CDR3. The V gene's germline CDR1 is LGHNA and CDR2 YNFKEQ. The CDR3 is CASSQVGSASGNQPQHF. CDR3 coding DNA: TGTGCCAGCAGCCAAGTTGGGAGCGCTTCGGGCAATCAGCCCCAGCATTTT.

The chain carries TRBV5-4 and TRBJ1-2; 7 bases fit TRBD1. Germline lookup yields CDR1 SGHNT and CDR2 YYREEE (reference sequence). V shed 4 bases and J 13 bases; nucleotides not matched to a gene: 13. The CDR3 totals 13 residues. Here the CDR3 DNA reads TGTGCCAGCAGCCTCTACCCCAGGGGGGTCTGCACCTTC. The encoded protein is CASSLYPRGVCTF.

This chain uses TRBV6-5 with TRBJ1-1; TRBD1 might be the D (6 bases). CDR1 is MNHEY, CDR2 SVGAGI, per germline. Deletions cut 4 bases from V and 5 bases from J, with 8 bases between. The CDR3 totals 12 residues. In DNA form, the CDR3 reads TGTGCCAGCAGTTCAGGGGCGACTGAAGCTTTCTTT. It codes for CASSSGATEAFF.

The rearrangement joins TRBV7-2 to TRBJ2-1; D gene uncertain. V was pared by 3 bases and J by 10 bases, with 7 bases between. The CDR3 has 11 residues. Germline CDR1 is SGHTA and CDR2 is FQGNSA. The CDR3 spells CASSLAREQFF. The CDR3, as DNA: TGTGCCAGCAGCTTGGCGCGGGAGCAGTTCTTC.

The chain uses TRBV4-3 and TRBJ1-4, with TRBD1 matching over 8 bases. The germline CDR1 and CDR2 sequences are LGHNA and YSLEER. Trimming took 1 base from V and 7 from J; bases not matched to a gene: 14. CDR3 size: 18 residues. This CDR3 reads CASSQGQGARVFSEKLFF. The CDR3 DNA follows: TGCGCCAGCAGCCAAGGTCAGGGGGCGAGAGTTTTTAGTGAAAAACTGTTTTTT.

The rearrangement joins TRBV28 to TRBJ1-2, with D possibly being TRBD1 (5 bases). Trimming shortened V by 2 bases and J by 6 bases, and 13 bases separated the two germline ends. Per the germline V gene, CDR1 is MDHEN and CDR2 is SYDVKM. The CDR3 is 14 residues long. The CDR3 sequence is CASSLAGGANGYTF. The CDR3 DNA is TGTGCCAGCAGTTTAGCTGGAGGGGCGAATGGCTACACCTTC.

Worth noting for this clone: A read error may account for a junction end that differs from germline. The chain employs TRBV7-9 and TRBJ1-4; D unresolved. The CDR3 loop spans 13 amino acids. The V gene's germline CDR1 is SEHNR and CDR2 FQNEAQ (reference sequence). CDR3 coding DNA: TGTTCCAGCAGCTCCCTAATACATGAAAAACTGTTTTTT. Translation gives CSSSSLIHEKLFF.

The chain is built from TRBV2 and TRBJ2-7; weak D call: TRBD2 (5 bases). The V end lost 1 base, the J end lost 2 bases, and 15 bases lay between the germline ends. Germline values: CDR1 SNHLY, CDR2 FYNNEI. CDR3 length: 16 amino acids. For the CDR3, the DNA is TGTGCCAGCAGTGAAGACACGGGGTCTTCGGCCTACGAGCAGTACTTC. Translating it yields CASSEDTGSSAYEQYF.